Shown below are 17 T cell receptor beta chains from a single sample sequenced in a study of CD8+CD57+ T cells in acquired aplastic anemia. Patients selected for sequencing had displayed CD8+CD57+ cell expansion by flow cytometry. Genomic DNA served as template for TCR beta VDJ and CDR3 profiling. TCRdb itself ran the reads through MiXCR, one entry per CDR3 protein. The sample records about 240,000 distinct CDR3 sequences, around 45% being singletons. Sequenced: sorted CD4+, CD8+, or CD8+CD57+ T cells (not recorded which) from PBMCs. Every receptor here comes from a human donor with aplastic anemia.

J is TRBJ1-6 and V is TRBV6-4, with D maybe TRBD1 (6 bases). The CDR3 length is 15 residues. With 4 bases removed from V and 7 bases from J, the gap between germline ends came to 14 bases. The V gene's germline CDR1 is MRHNA and CDR2 SNTAGT. As DNA, the CDR3 is TGTGCCAGCAGTGGGACTAGCGGGACAAATTCACCCCTCCACTTT. Its protein product is CASSGTSGTNSPLHF.

This clonotype was counted many times. The chain has TRBV9 and TRBJ2-3; D not resolved. This CDR3 spans 12 amino acids. The V end lost 0 bases, the J end lost 4 bases, and 3 bases lay between the germline ends. Germline values: CDR1 SGDLS, CDR2 YYNGEE. CDR3 sequence (DNA): TGTGCCAGCAGCGTAGGTCCAGATACGCAGTATTTT. Translating it yields CASSVGPDTQYF.

This clonotype was observed a few times. This may stem from a read error, because a much larger clone lies one nucleotide away. This chain connects TRBV29-1 to TRBJ2-5, with unresolved D. The V end was cut by 2 bases, the J end by 13 bases, with 17 bases between. The germline V gene encodes CDR1 SQVTM and CDR2 ANQGSEA. The CDR3 totals 12 residues. CDR3 DNA: TGCAGCGTTGAAATCTCTGGGCGGTTAAGGTACTTC. This codes for CSVEISGRLRYF.

The gene calls are TRBV10-3 and TRBJ1-2; TRBD1 is a possible D gene (5 bases). CDR3 length equals 13 residues. Germline V gives CDR1 ENHRY, CDR2 SYGVKD. The V end lost 1 base, the J end lost 4 bases, and 7 bases lay between the germline ends. This chain's CDR3 is CAISEFDSYGYTF. CDR3 in DNA: TGTGCCATCAGTGAGTTCGACAGCTATGGCTACACCTTC.

Comment on this clonotype: A much larger clone lies a single base off, so this may be a read error. In DNA form, the CDR3 reads TGTGCCTGGAGTGTACCAGGAAGCGAGCAGTACTTC. This codes for CAWSVPGSEQYF. The chain combines TRBV20-1 with TRBJ2-7, with D unresolved. The germline V gene encodes CDR1 DFQATT and CDR2 SNEGSKA (reference sequence). CDR3 length: 12 residues.

The rearrangement joins TRBV15 to TRBJ2-6; TRBD2 is a possible D gene (5 bases). Trimming took 3 bases from V and 3 from J, leaving 12 bases between them. This CDR3 is built from 16 residues. The germline V gene encodes CDR1 LNHNV and CDR2 YYDKDF (reference sequence). Here the CDR3 DNA reads TGTGCCACCAGCAGCCCAGACGGGGATGGGGCCAACGTCCTGACTTTC. It encodes CATSSPDGDGANVLTF.

As regards this clonotype: Sequence at one end of the junction differs from germline and may be a read error. V usage is TRBV7-9 and J usage is TRBJ2-1, with D possibly being TRBD2 (6 bases). The CDR3 extends over 13 amino acids. Per the germline V gene, CDR1 is SEHNR and CDR2 is FQNEAQ (reference sequence). DNA of the CDR3: TGTGCCAACAGCTTAGAGCTAGCGCATGAGCAGTTCTTT. The encoded protein is CANSLELAHEQFF.

With respect to this clonotype: This may be a read error: a much more frequent sequence differs by one nucleotide. The rearrangement uses TRBV5-1 and TRBJ2-1; TRBD1 or TRBD2 may be the D gene (5 bases each). This CDR3 comprises 16 residues. Looked up from germline, CDR1 is SGHRS and CDR2 is YFSETQ. The CDR3 nucleotides read TGCGCCAGCGGCTTGGACCGGGGCAGCTCCTACAATGAGCAGTTCTTC. This translates into CASGLDRGSSYNEQFF.

This sequence joins TRBV20-1 and TRBJ2-1; weak D call: TRBD2 (6 bases). The CDR3 runs 13 residues. The germline CDR1 and CDR2 sequences are DFQATT and SNEGSKA (reference sequence). The ends were cut back, 1 base at V and 5 bases at J, with 9 bases in the middle. The CDR3 reads CSARVAGHNEQFF. The CDR3 DNA follows: TGCAGTGCTAGAGTGGCGGGACACAATGAGCAGTTCTTC.

The chain links TRBV9 to TRBJ1-1; TRBD1 matches 9 bases. V dropped 2 bases and J dropped 0; count of bases not matched to a gene: 5. CDR3 size: 16 residues. Per the germline V gene, CDR1 is SGDLS and CDR2 is YYNGEE. The CDR3 DNA follows: TGTGCCAGCAGCGTGGGGGGACAGGGTATGAACACTGAAGCTTTCTTT. Protein product: CASSVGGQGMNTEAFF. The whole variable domain, filled in from reference TRBV9 and TRBJ1-1, reads DSGVTQTPKHLITATGQRVTLRCSPRSGDLSVYWYQQSLDQGLQFLIQYYNGEERAKGNILERFSAQQFPDLHSELNLSSLELGDSALYFCASSVGGQGMNTEAFFGQGTRLTVV.

The chain recombines TRBV7-2 with TRBJ2-5; 8 nucleotides line up with TRBD1. There are 15 residues in the CDR3. With 5 bases clipped from V and 7 bases from J, the junction kept 12 bases outside the gene matches. Germline lookup yields CDR1 SGHTA and CDR2 FQGNSA. CDR3 loop: CASSPRTGRKGTQYF. Written as DNA, the CDR3 is TGTGCCAGCAGCCCGAGGACAGGGAGGAAAGGGACCCAGTACTTC.

This clonotype was observed a handful of times. The chain links TRBV5-1 to TRBJ2-7, with D maybe TRBD1 (5 bases). Trimming cost V 1 base and J 0 bases, with 8 bases left between them. The CDR3 consists of 14 residues. Germline V lookup: CDR1 SGHRS, CDR2 YFSETQ. CDR3 coding DNA: TGCGCCAGCAGCTTGAAGGGGCACTCCTACGAGCAGTACTTC. Protein: CASSLKGHSYEQYF.

This clonotype was observed a single time. J is TRBJ1-6 and V is TRBV7-3, with 10 bases lining up with TRBD1. CDR1 SGHTA and CDR2 FQGTGA come from the germline V gene. CDR3 length: 15 residues. Unmatched junction bases numbered 4, after V lost 5 bases and J lost 6 bases. This chain's CDR3 is CASSRDRGGNSPLHF. CDR3 coding DNA: TGTGCCAGCAGCCGGGACAGGGGAGGTAATTCACCCCTCCACTTT.

The CDR3 region has the DNA TGTGCCAGTAGTATAGGACAGGGGAATGAAAAACTGTTTTTT. As protein: CASSIGQGNEKLFF. This chain uses TRBV19 with TRBJ1-4; 8 bases agree with TRBD1. The CDR3 spans 14 residues. The junction had 0 bases not matched to a gene; V was cut back by 1 base and J by 5 bases. The germline CDR1 and CDR2 sequences are LNHDA and SQIVND (reference sequence).

This clonotype came up many times. This sequence joins TRBV4-1 and TRBJ1-1; D is unresolved. V was pared by 0 bases and J by 7 bases, with 12 bases between. The CDR3 totals 14 residues. Per germline, CDR1 MGHRA and CDR2 YSYEKL. CDR3 sequence reads: CASSQDLRGVEAFF. For the CDR3, the DNA is TGCGCCAGCAGCCAAGATCTTCGGGGAGTTGAAGCTTTCTTT.

The chain employs TRBV7-2 and TRBJ1-2, with D possibly matching TRBD1 (6 bases). Trimming removed 2 bases from V and 4 bases from J, with 11 bases in between. The CDR3 has 14 amino acids. Germline V gene lookup returns CDR1 SGHTA and CDR2 FQGNSA. CDR3 bases: TGTGCCAGCAGCTTATACGGGGGCGGCTATGGCTACACCTTC. This encodes CASSLYGGGYGYTF. The complete variable domain, with remaining parts taken from reference TRBV7-2 and TRBJ1-2, reads GAGVSQSPSNKVTEKGKDVELRCDPISGHTALYWYRQSLGQGLEFLIYFQGNSAPDKSGLPSDRFSAERTGGSVSTLTIQRTQQEDSAVYLCASSLYGGGYGYTFGSGTRLTVV.

The V gene is TRBV19, the J gene TRBJ1-2; 10 positions match TRBD1. Germline CDR1 and CDR2: LNHDA and SQIVND (reference sequence). With 4 bases clipped from V and 6 bases from J, the junction kept 5 bases outside the gene matches. CDR3 size: 14 residues. In DNA form, the CDR3 reads TGTGCCAGTAGTACCGGGACAGGGGAAAATGGCTACACCTTC. Translation: CASSTGTGENGYTF.